One and the same sample provided the 12 T cell receptor beta chains below, sequenced in a study of blood T cell repertoires in COVID-19. Measured with immunoSEQ multiplex PCR; TCRdb has only the in-frame clones, and not every one. The sample records more than 150,000 clones, roughly 80% being singletons. The sample consisted of PBMCs or T cells enriched from blood (not recorded which). The receptors stem from a man between 45 and 60 years old who had recovered from COVID-19.

The chain has TRBV28 and TRBJ2-7; 8 positions agree with TRBD1. The V and J ends lost 3 bases and 1 base, in that order; junction bases with no gene match: 11. CDR1 is MDHEN and CDR2 is SYDVKM in the germline V gene. The CDR3 is 17 amino acids. In nucleotides, the CDR3 is TGTGCCAGCAGTTTTTCGCGGTGGGACAGGTCATCCTACGAGCAGTACTTC. This gives the protein CASSFSRWDRSSYEQYF.

This clone has more than one count but fewer than ten. This chain uses TRBV5-1 with TRBJ1-3; D possibly corresponds to TRBD1 (5 bases). CDR3 size: 16 residues. Germline assignment: CDR1 SGHRS and CDR2 YFSETQ. Trimming took off 0 bases at V and 4 bases at J, with 14 bases between the two ends. The CDR3 loop is CASSLGGRANGNTIYF. The CDR3 coding sequence is TGCGCCAGCAGCTTGGGAGGCAGGGCAAACGGAAACACCATATATTTT.

The rearrangement uses TRBV9 and TRBJ1-2; 10 bases match TRBD1. CDR3 size: 14 residues. The junction had 6 bases not matched to a gene; V was cut back by 3 bases and J by 7 bases. Germline V lookup: CDR1 SGDLS, CDR2 YYNGEE. CDR3 region: CASSERDRGSGYTF. The CDR3 DNA reads TGTGCCAGCAGCGAAAGGGACAGGGGTAGTGGCTACACCTTC.

The V gene is TRBV10-1, the J gene TRBJ2-5, with 7 bases identical to TRBD2. The CDR3 is 13 amino acids. Germline V CDR1 and CDR2: WNHNN, SYGVQD (reference sequence). V lost 6 bases, J lost 5 bases, and 6 bases stayed unmatched. This CDR3 reads CASSRREGETQYF. CDR3 coding DNA: TGCGCCAGCAGCCGCAGGGAGGGCGAGACCCAGTACTTC.

V gene TRBV21-1 combines with J gene TRBJ1-5; no DNA check was done on the table's D call, TRBD1. TRBV21-1 is a recognized pseudogene. This CDR3 has 17 amino acids. The CDR3 spells CAHGQGPYSYSNQPQHF. Written as DNA, the CDR3 is TGTGCCCATGGGCAGGGCCCCTATTCTTATAGCAATCAGCCCCAGCATTTT.

The chain recombines TRBV28 with TRBJ2-2; 11 positions agree with TRBD2. Germline lookup yields CDR1 MDHEN and CDR2 SYDVKM. V dropped 7 bases and J dropped 5; count of bases not matched to a gene: 6. This CDR3 has 15 amino acids. The CDR3 region has the DNA TGTGCCAGCAAAGGAAGACTAGCGGGAACCGGGGAGCTGTTTTTT. Translating gives CASKGRLAGTGELFF.

This clone was seen only a few times. This CDR3 is also generated by other DNA sequences in the sample. The gene calls are TRBV19 and TRBJ1-2; TRBD1 matches 9 bases. The V and J ends lost 3 bases and 2 bases, in that order; junction bases with no gene match: 4. The CDR3 extends over 15 amino acids. Germline CDR1 is LNHDA and CDR2 is SQIVND (reference sequence). CDR3 protein: CASSILGQGNYGYTF. In DNA form, the CDR3 reads TGTGCCAGTAGTATTCTGGGACAGGGAAACTATGGCTACACCTTC.

This clone was seen more than once but under ten times. The rearrangement links TRBV24-1 to TRBJ2-3; a weak D match, TRBD1 (6 bases). The V and J ends lost 3 bases and 1 base respectively, with 13 bases between them. The CDR3 runs 16 residues. In germline, CDR1 is KGHDR, CDR2 SFDVKD. The CDR3 region has the DNA TGTGCCACCAGTGATCGCAACAGGGTTGGCACAGATACGCAGTATTTT. It specifies CATSDRNRVGTDTQYF.

The chain uses TRBV7-3 and TRBJ2-2; no definite D call. Per germline, CDR1 SGHTA and CDR2 FQGTGA. The CDR3 totals 14 residues. Trimming removed 5 bases from V and 5 bases from J, with 12 bases in between. The CDR3 sequence is CASSPRMETGELFF. Written as DNA, the CDR3 is TGTGCCAGCAGCCCAAGGATGGAGACCGGGGAGCTGTTTTTT.

The rearrangement joins TRBV5-6 to TRBJ1-4; no clear D. V lost 2 bases, J lost 8 bases, and 13 bases lay in between. The CDR3 runs 14 residues. Per the germline V gene, CDR1 is SGHDT and CDR2 is YYEEEE. The CDR3 loop reads CASSLGKRHEKLFF. The CDR3 nucleotides are TGTGCCAGCAGCTTAGGTAAGAGGCACGAAAAACTGTTTTTT.

This chain uses TRBV7-8 with TRBJ1-2; 9 positions agree with TRBD1. There are 15 residues in the CDR3. Per germline, CDR1 SGHVS and CDR2 FQNEAQ. After removal of 5 bases from V and 1 base from J, the junction contained 5 bases not matched to a gene. The CDR3 DNA reads TGTGCCAGCAGCAGACAGGGGGTGATTAACTATGGCTACACCTTC. Protein: CASSRQGVINYGYTF.

V usage is TRBV20-1 and J usage is TRBJ1-1; 7 bases are a match to TRBD1. Germline loops: CDR1 DFQATT, CDR2 SNEGSKA (reference sequence). The CDR3 runs 16 residues. With 3 bases clipped from V and 4 bases from J, the junction kept 14 bases outside the gene matches. CDR3 sequence: CSASASFTTGLTEAFF. Here the CDR3 DNA reads TGCAGTGCTAGTGCTTCCTTCACGACAGGGCTCACTGAAGCTTTCTTT.